The 7 T cell receptor beta chains below come from one sample, sequenced in a study of blood T cells in healthy people across ages. The authors ran a second PCR of about 6 to 11 cycles using a sample-barcoded 5' primer and a J-beta primer mix. TCRdb re-analysed the 5' RACE reads in MiXCR, keeping a single row per CDR3 protein. In the table there are roughly 1,700,000 distinct CDR3 sequences, roughly 30% of which are singletons. The specimen sequenced was blood. The receptors were gathered from a woman younger than 45 in good health.

The sample holds a few counts of this clonotype. The rearrangement uses TRBV11-2 and TRBJ2-5; TRBD2 agrees at 7 bases. Germline V gene sequence: CDR1 SGHAT, CDR2 FQNNGV. Germline trimming cut 11 bases from V and 7 bases from J; bases unmatched to any gene: 10. CDR3 length: 12 residues. In DNA form, the CDR3 reads TGTGCCGGGGGAAGCGGGACGGGGACCCAGTACTTC. As protein: CAGGSGTGTQYF.

This clonotype was counted between two and nine times. The CDR3 DNA follows: TGTGCCAGCAGCTCAGGGGTCCGTCAGCCCCAGCATTTT. It translates to CASSSGVRQPQHF. The rearrangement uses TRBV5-6 and TRBJ1-5; D may be TRBD1 (6 bases). V was clipped by 3 bases and J by 6 bases, with 10 bases between them. The germline CDR1 and CDR2 sequences are SGHDT and YYEEEE. This CDR3 is built from 13 residues.

The sample holds a few counts of this clonotype. The chain couples TRBV3-1 to TRBJ1-5; unclear D gene. Germline V gene data show CDR1 as LGHDT and CDR2 as YNNKEL (reference sequence). This CDR3 is 13 amino acids long. Trimming cost V 2 bases and J 5 bases, with 7 bases left between them. DNA of the CDR3: TGTGCCAGCAGCCAAAAGGATTATCAGCCCCAGCATTTT. Its translation is CASSQKDYQPQHF.

The rearrangement links TRBV10-3 to TRBJ1-1; no clear D. Trimming removed 6 bases at V and 4 bases at J, with 15 bases between. Germline V lookup: CDR1 ENHRY, CDR2 SYGVKD. The CDR3 has 14 residues. Here the CDR3 DNA reads TGTGCCATCAGGGATGAAGGGCTAACCACTGAAGCTTTCTTT. As protein: CAIRDEGLTTEAFF.

This clonotype occurred many times. V and J are TRBV5-6 and TRBJ2-5, with 9 bases that match TRBD2. The CDR3 has 13 residues. The germline V gene encodes CDR1 SGHDT and CDR2 YYEEEE. V lost 6 bases to trimming and J lost 6 bases; unmatched junction nucleotides: 6. CDR3 residues: CASTISGSQTQYF. The DNA for the CDR3 is TGTGCCAGCACCATTAGCGGGAGTCAGACCCAGTACTTC.

J is TRBJ2-1 and V is TRBV6-4, with D possibly TRBD2 on 5 matching bases. CDR1 MRHNA and CDR2 SNTAGT come from the germline V gene. The V and J ends lost 3 bases and 3 bases respectively, with 9 bases between them. The CDR3 sequence is 14 residues long. The CDR3 DNA is TGTGCCAGCAGTGATAGACGGGACTACAATGAGCAGTTCTTC. It translates to CASSDRRDYNEQFF.

In this sample, this clonotype turned up a few times. V and J are TRBV29-1 and TRBJ1-2; maybe TRBD1 (5 bases). Germline values: CDR1 SQVTM, CDR2 ANQGSEA. This CDR3 contains 11 residues. V lost 4 bases and J 6 bases, leaving 9 bases between the germline ends. The CDR3 loop reads CSVGRDNGYTF. In DNA, the CDR3 is TGCAGCGTTGGCAGGGATAATGGCTACACCTTC.